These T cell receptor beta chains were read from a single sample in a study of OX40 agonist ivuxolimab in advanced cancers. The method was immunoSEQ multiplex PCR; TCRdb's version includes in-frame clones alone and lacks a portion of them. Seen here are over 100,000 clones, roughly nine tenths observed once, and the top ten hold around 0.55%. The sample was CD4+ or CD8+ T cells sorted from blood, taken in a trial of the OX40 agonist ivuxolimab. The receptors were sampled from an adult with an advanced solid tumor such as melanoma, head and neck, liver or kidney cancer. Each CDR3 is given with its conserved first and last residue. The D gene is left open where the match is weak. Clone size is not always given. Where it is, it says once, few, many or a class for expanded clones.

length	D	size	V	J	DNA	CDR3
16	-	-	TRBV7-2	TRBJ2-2	TGTGCCAGCAGCAAAGGTGGGACATCGAACACCGGGGAGCTGTTTTTT	CASSKGGTSNTGELFF
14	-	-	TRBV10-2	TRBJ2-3	TGCGCCAGCAGTGATTTACTCCTAAAAGATACGCAGTATTTT	CASSDLLLKDTQYF
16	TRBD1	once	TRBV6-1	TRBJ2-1	TGTGCCAGCAGTGAAAGAGGTCAGGGGGCGGGTTATGAGCAGTTCTTC	CASSERGQGAGYEQFF
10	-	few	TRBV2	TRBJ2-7	TGTGCCAGCAGTTCCTACGAGCAGTACTTC	CASSSYEQYF
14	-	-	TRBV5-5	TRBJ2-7	TGTGCCAGCAGCGCCCAGGGAATTGCCCACGAGCAGTACTTC	CASSAQGIAHEQYF
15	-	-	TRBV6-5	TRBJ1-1	TGTGCCAGCAGTTACTTTCCAGAACTGAACACTGAAGCTTTCTTT	CASSYFPELNTEAFF
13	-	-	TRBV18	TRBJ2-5	TGTGCCAGCTCACCTCGGACCCAGGAGACCCAGTACTTC	CASSPRTQETQYF
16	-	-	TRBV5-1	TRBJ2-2	TGCGCCAGCAGCTTGGCCGTTTATGTCGGCACCGGGGAGCTGTTTTTT	CASSLAVYVGTGELFF
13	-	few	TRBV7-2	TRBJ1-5	TGTGCCAGCAGCATCAGGCGTAATCAGCCCCAGCATTTT	CASSIRRNQPQHF
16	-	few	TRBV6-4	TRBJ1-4	TGTGCCAGCGGGGAAACAGGGAGAGGAGCTAATGAAAAACTGTTTTTT	CASGETGRGANEKLFF
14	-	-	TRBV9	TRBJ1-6	TGTGCCAGCAGCGTAGTACAGGATAATTCACCCCTCCACTTT	CASSVVQDNSPLHF
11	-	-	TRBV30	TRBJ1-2	TGTGCCCAATCCGGATTGTCCCCATACACCTTC	CAQSGLSPYTF
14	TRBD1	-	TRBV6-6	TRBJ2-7	TGTGCCAGCAGGCCCGGGACAGGACCCTACGAGCAGTACTTC	CASRPGTGPYEQYF
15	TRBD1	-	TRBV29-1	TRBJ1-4	TGCAGCGTTGACGACAGGGATCTTGGTAATGAAAAACTGTTTTTT	CSVDDRDLGNEKLFF
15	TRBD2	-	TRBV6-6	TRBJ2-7	TGTGCCAGCAGCAGCTCGGGGGGATCCCTCCGCGAGCAGTACTTC	CASSSSGGSLREQYF
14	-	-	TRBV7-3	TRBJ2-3	TGTGCCAGCAGCTCGATGACTAGCACAGATACGCAGTATTTT	CASSSMTSTDTQYF
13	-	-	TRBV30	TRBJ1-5	TGTGCCTGGAGTGTGGAAGGGGGTCAGCCCCAGCATTTT	CAWSVEGGQPQHF
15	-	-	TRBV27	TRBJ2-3	TGTGCCAGCAGTTTAAGTCTAGTTATGGGGGATACGCAGTATTTT	CASSLSLVMGDTQYF
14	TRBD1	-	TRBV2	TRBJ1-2	TGTGCCAGCAGTGGACAGGGATCTAACTATGGCTACACCTTC	CASSGQGSNYGYTF
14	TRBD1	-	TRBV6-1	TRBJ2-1	TGTGCCAGCAGTGACAGGGGGCCTTACAATGAGCAGTTCTTC	CASSDRGPYNEQFF
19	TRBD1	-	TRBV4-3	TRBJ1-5	TGCGCCAGCAGCCAAGATATCGGACAGGGGGCAGGGAGCAATCAGCCCCAGCATTTT	CASSQDIGQGAGSNQPQHF
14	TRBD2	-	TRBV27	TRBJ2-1	TGTGCCAGCAGTTTACGACTAGCTTCCTATGAGCAGTTCTTC	CASSLRLASYEQFF
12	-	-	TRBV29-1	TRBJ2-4	TGCAGCGTTGCTGGGTGGGCGATAGGCCAGTACTTC	CSVAGWAIGQYF
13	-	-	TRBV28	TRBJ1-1	TGTGCCCTTACAGGGACGATGAACACTGAAGCTTTCTTT	CALTGTMNTEAFF
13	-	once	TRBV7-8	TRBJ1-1	TGTGCCAGCAGCTTAATGGAGGACACTGAAGCTTTCTTT	CASSLMEDTEAFF
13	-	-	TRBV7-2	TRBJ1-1	TGTGCCAGCACCCCCACGGGTAACACTGAAGCTTTCTTT	CASTPTGNTEAFF
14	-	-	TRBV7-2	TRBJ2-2	TGTGCCAGCAGCTTAGTCCGGGAAACCGGGGAGCTGTTTTTT	CASSLVRETGELFF
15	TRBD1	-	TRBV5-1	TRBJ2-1	TGCGCCAGCAGCAAACCGGGACAGGGGGGCGGTGAGCAGTTCTTC	CASSKPGQGGGEQFF
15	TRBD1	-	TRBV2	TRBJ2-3	TGTGCCAGCAGTGGTGGGACAGCTAGCACAGATACGCAGTATTTT	CASSGGTASTDTQYF
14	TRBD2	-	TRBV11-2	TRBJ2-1	TGTGCCAGCAGCTTAGTGCGGGGGGGCAATGAGCAGTTCTTC	CASSLVRGGNEQFF
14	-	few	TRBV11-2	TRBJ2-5	TGTGCCAGCAGCCCGACTCGGGGTAGGGAGACCCAGTACTTC	CASSPTRGRETQYF